This is a list of T cell receptor beta chains from one sample in a study of cytomegalovirus exposure and HLA in healthy donors. Method: immunoSEQ multiplex PCR; TCRdb's copy keeps in-frame clones and lacks some. The table includes around 160,000 clones, 75% to 80% detected once. The specimen sequenced was PBMCs. The receptor source for this set is a woman aged 40 to 50 in good health and CMV-seropositive. Both conserved end residues are trimmed from each CDR3.

V | CDR3
TRBV7-8 | ASSEQGPQANYGYT
TRBV30 | ACSRDRSSYEQY
TRBV19 | ASSSPTAQETQY
TRBV6-5 | ASIGGVNTGELF
TRBV4-1 | ASSPQGRAYNEQF
TRBV25-1 | ASTPGLSTDTQY
TRBV9 | ASSGGLAENNEQF
TRBV7-2 | ASSRQTGASRAEAF
TRBV14 | ASSQDGLALNTGELF
TRBV19 | ASSATGTDTQY
TRBV5-1 | ASRLGQVQDTQY
TRBV28 | ASTTGVPSGYT
TRBV19 | ASSPGQVRLKNEQY
TRBV5-8 | ASSTITGGAYNEQF
TRBV19 | ASVQGGEQY
TRBV30 | AWSPSYEQY
TRBV7-8 | ASSSGQAQTYEQY
TRBV5-4 | ASSQGQGGNTIY
TRBV29-1 | SAREAEKLF
TRBV6-6 | ASSNQRAGLGETQY
TRBV18 | ASSRNRDPNQPQH
TRBV7-2 | ASSPGLAGATDTQY
TRBV18 | ASSPQLAGGNYEQY
TRBV11-3 | ASSGTLTYEQY
TRBV6-6 | ASSYGAGGGNTEAF
TRBV4-3 | ASSHGTGGSPEQY
TRBV13 | ASSHKEGNSANNEQF
TRBV10-1 | ASSVQRNTEAF
TRBV4-1 | ASSQELAVSSYNEQF
TRBV6-6 | ASSYVAGGQETQY
TRBV27 | ASSPGYNQPQH